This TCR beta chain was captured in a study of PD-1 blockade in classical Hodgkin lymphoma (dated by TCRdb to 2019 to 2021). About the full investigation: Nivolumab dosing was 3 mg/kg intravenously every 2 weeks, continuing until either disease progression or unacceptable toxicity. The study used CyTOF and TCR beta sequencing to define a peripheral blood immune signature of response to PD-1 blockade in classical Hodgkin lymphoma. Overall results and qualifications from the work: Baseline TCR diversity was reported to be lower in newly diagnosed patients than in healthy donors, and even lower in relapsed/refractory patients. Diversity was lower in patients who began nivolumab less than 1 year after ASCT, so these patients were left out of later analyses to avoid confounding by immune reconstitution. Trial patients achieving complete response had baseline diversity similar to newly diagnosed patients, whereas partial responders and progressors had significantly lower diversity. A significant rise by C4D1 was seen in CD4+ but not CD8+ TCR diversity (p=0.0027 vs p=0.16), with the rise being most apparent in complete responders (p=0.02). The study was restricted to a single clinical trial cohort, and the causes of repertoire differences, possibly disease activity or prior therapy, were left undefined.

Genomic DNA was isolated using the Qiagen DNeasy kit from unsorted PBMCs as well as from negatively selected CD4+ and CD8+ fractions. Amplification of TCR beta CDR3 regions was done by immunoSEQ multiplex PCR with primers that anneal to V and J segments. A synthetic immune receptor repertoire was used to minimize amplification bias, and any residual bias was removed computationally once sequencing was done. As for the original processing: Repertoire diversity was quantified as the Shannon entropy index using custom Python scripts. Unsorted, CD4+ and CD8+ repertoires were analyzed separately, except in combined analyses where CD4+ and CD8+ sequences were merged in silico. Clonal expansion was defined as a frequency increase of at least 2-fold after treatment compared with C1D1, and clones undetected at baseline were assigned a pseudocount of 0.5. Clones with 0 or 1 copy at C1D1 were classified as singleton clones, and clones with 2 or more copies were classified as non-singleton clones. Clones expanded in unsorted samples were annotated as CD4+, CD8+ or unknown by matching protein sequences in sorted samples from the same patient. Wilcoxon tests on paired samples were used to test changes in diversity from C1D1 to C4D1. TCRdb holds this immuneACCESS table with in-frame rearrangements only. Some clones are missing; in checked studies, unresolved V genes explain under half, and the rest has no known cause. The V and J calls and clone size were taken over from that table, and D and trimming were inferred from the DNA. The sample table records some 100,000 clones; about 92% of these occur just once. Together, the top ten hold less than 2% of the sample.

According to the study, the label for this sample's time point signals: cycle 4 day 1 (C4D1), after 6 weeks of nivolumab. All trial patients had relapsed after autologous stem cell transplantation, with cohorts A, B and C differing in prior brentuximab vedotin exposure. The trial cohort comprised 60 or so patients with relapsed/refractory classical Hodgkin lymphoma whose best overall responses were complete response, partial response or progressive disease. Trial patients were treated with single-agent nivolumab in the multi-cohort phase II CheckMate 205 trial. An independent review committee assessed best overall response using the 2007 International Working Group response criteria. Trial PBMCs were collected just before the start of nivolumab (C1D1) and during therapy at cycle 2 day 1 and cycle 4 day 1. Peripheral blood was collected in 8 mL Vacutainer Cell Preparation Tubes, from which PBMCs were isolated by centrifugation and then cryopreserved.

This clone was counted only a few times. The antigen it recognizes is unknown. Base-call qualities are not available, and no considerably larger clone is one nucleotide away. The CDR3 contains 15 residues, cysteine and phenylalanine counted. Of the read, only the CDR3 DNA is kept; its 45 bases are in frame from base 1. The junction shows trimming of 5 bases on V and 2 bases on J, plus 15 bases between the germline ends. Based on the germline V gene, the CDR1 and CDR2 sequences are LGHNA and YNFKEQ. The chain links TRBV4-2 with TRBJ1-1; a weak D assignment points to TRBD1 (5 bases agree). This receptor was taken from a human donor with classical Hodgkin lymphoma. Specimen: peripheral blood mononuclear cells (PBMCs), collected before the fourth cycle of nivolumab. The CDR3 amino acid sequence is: CASSFVVGGNTEAFF. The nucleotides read TGTGCCAGCAGCTTTGTGGTCGGGGGTAACACTGAAGCTTTCTTT.